The 27 T cell receptor beta chains in this list originate from one sample, sequenced in a study of blood T cell repertoires in COVID-19. Method: immunoSEQ multiplex PCR; TCRdb's copy keeps in-frame clones and lacks some. The sample carries some 300,000 clones, roughly 88% recorded once. Input material: peripheral blood. Receptors originate from a woman in her twenties or thirties who had recovered from COVID-19.

Remarks on this clone: At one end the junction does not follow the germline gene, possibly because of a read error. This chain connects TRBV20-1 to TRBJ2-5; perhaps TRBD2 as D (6 bases). Germline-derived CDR1 and CDR2 are DFQATT and SNEGSKA (reference sequence). The CDR3 runs to 9 residues. The CDR3 reads CSARESGNF. Here the CDR3 DNA reads TGCAGTGCTCGGGAGTCTGGCAACTTC.

CDR3 sequence: CASSRGTDYEQYF. The CDR3 bases are TGTGCCAGCAGCCGAGGGACAGACTACGAGCAGTACTTC. V and J are TRBV14 and TRBJ2-7, with 7 bases matching TRBD1. V lost 4 bases, J lost 3 bases, and 3 bases stayed unmatched. This CDR3 spans 13 amino acids. The V gene's germline CDR1 is SGHDN and CDR2 FVKESK.

The rearrangement uses TRBV15 and TRBJ2-7; tentatively, D is TRBD1 (5 bases). The germline gives CDR1 LNHNV, CDR2 YYDKDF (reference sequence). Trimming left V 0 bases short and J 3 bases short, with 12 bases between. This CDR3 has 15 residues. CDR3: CATSRDVQGGYEQYF. The CDR3 nucleotides read TGTGCCACCAGCAGAGATGTGCAGGGCGGCTACGAGCAGTACTTC.

This chain connects TRBV20-1 to TRBJ1-4, with 12 bases lining up with TRBD1. Germline CDR1 reads DFQATT; CDR2 reads SNEGSKA (reference sequence). This CDR3 is 14 amino acids long. V was pared by 3 bases and J by 12 bases, with 8 bases of the junction left unmatched. The CDR3 DNA reads TGCAGTGCTAGTCCCGGGACAGGGGGCGTTGAACTGTTTTTT. Translating gives CSASPGTGGVELFF.

This clone has only one observation. The genes are TRBV18 and TRBJ2-5, with 8 positions matching TRBD1. The CDR3 length is 14 residues. Germline loops: CDR1 KGHSH, CDR2 LQKENI. V gave up 8 bases and J gave up 4 bases; unmatched junction bases: 9. CDR3 region: CASVKDRVGETQYF. CDR3 coding DNA: TGTGCCAGCGTAAAGGACAGGGTTGGAGAGACCCAGTACTTC.

V is TRBV25-1 and J is TRBJ2-7; 8 positions agree with TRBD2. Germline V gene sequence: CDR1 MGHDK, CDR2 SYGVNS. The V and J ends lost 0 bases and 3 bases, in that order; junction bases with no gene match: 4. The length of the CDR3 is 15 residues. DNA of the CDR3: TGTGCCAGCAGTGAATATATTAGCGGGGTCTACGAGCAGTACTTC. It codes for CASSEYISGVYEQYF.

The rearrangement joins TRBV3-1 (or the pseudogene TRBV3-2) to TRBJ1-6; 7 positions agree with TRBD1. The germline V gene has CDR1 LGHDT and CDR2 YNNKEL (reference sequence). The CDR3 runs to 14 residues. Unmatched junction bases numbered 7, after V lost 5 bases and J lost 9 bases. CDR3 region: CASSVRTGGSPLHF. In DNA form, the CDR3 reads TGTGCCAGCAGCGTCAGGACAGGAGGTTCACCCCTCCACTTT.

V usage is TRBV7-2 and J usage is TRBJ1-2; no clear D gene. The CDR3 totals 12 residues. With 3 bases removed from V and 8 bases from J, the gap between germline ends came to 10 bases. The germline V gene has CDR1 SGHTA and CDR2 FQGNSA. The CDR3 coding sequence is TGTGCCAGCAGCTTCGCAGGCCGGGGCTACACCTTC. Translating it yields CASSFAGRGYTF.

The chain recombines TRBV6-6 with TRBJ2-5; 8 nucleotides align to TRBD2. V shed 5 bases, J shed 3 bases, and the junction held 8 bases outside the gene matches. This CDR3 spans 15 amino acids. Germline V gene data show CDR1 as MNHNY and CDR2 as SVGAGI (reference sequence). CDR3 region: CASSVTGTRKETQYF. The CDR3 nucleotides read TGTGCCAGCAGTGTAACCGGGACTAGGAAAGAGACCCAGTACTTC.

This chain joins TRBV7-8 and TRBJ2-1, with 12 bases lining up with TRBD2. The CDR3 runs 20 residues. J lost 4 bases, V lost 2 bases, and 15 bases had no gene match. Germline V CDR1 and CDR2: SGHVS, FQNEAQ. In DNA, the CDR3 is TGTGCCAGCAGCTTACGAAAAAGGACTAGCGGGGTCCCCACTTACAATGAGCAGTTCTTC. Its protein is CASSLRKRTSGVPTYNEQFF.

The chain recombines TRBV6-5 with TRBJ2-3; possibly TRBD2 for D (6 bases). V lost 6 bases to trimming and J lost 5 bases, with 12 bases between them. The V gene's germline CDR1 is MNHEY and CDR2 SVGAGI. This CDR3 contains 13 residues. The CDR3 sequence is CASRVTRGDTQYF. CDR3 DNA: TGTGCCAGCAGGGTGACTAGGGGAGATACGCAGTATTTT.

This clone has only a few counts. This chain uses TRBV5-1 with TRBJ1-1; no firm D call. Germline assignment: CDR1 SGHRS and CDR2 YFSETQ. Trimming removed 2 bases at V and 7 bases at J, with 9 bases between. CDR3 length: 12 residues. The CDR3 spells CASSFDSLEAFF. CDR3 bases: TGCGCCAGCAGCTTTGACTCGCTTGAAGCTTTCTTT.

This sequence joins TRBV6-1 and TRBJ2-7; tentative D call: TRBD1 (5 bases). This CDR3 is 14 amino acids long. Germline V gene lookup returns CDR1 MNHNS and CDR2 SASEGT. Trimming shortened V by 2 bases and J by 3 bases, and 11 bases separated the two germline ends. CDR3 sequence: CASSERRGRYEQYF. CDR3 sequence (DNA): TGTGCCAGCAGTGAACGTAGGGGTCGCTACGAGCAGTACTTC.

The chain has TRBV28 and TRBJ1-4, with TRBD1 matching over 9 bases. The CDR3 length is 16 residues. Germline V gene data show CDR1 as MDHEN and CDR2 as SYDVKM. J was trimmed by 8 bases and V by 1 base; bases with no gene match: 8. The CDR3 here is CASSLSLGQGSEKLFF. Written as DNA, the CDR3 is TGTGCCAGCAGTTTATCTCTGGGACAGGGATCGGAAAAACTGTTTTTT.

V and J are TRBV28 and TRBJ1-6; 9 nucleotides line up with TRBD1. Trimming removed 6 bases from V and 1 base from J; junction bases left unmatched: 4. The CDR3 contains 16 residues. Germline V lookup: CDR1 MDHEN, CDR2 SYDVKM. The CDR3 DNA follows: TGTGCCAGCAGGCCGGGACAGGGTTCCTATAATTCACCCCTCCACTTT. As protein: CASRPGQGSYNSPLHF.

The rearrangement links TRBV12-5 to TRBJ1-5; D call uncertain. The CDR3 loop spans 16 amino acids. The germline V gene has CDR1 LGHNT and CDR2 FRNRAP. Trimming removed 4 bases from V and 4 bases from J, with 17 bases in between. As DNA, the CDR3 is TGTGCTAGTGGTTCCACGAGAGTCCGAAAGAATCAGCCCCAGCATTTT. Translation: CASGSTRVRKNQPQHF.

The chain joins TRBV9 to TRBJ1-2; 8 nucleotides agree with TRBD1. CDR1 SGDLS and CDR2 YYNGEE come from the germline V gene. CDR3 size: 15 residues. The J segment lost 5 bases and the V segment lost 1 base, leaving 7 bases of the junction unmatched. The CDR3 nucleotides read TGTGCCAGCAGCGTATTCGCCGACAGGGGTTATGGCTACACCTTC. This encodes CASSVFADRGYGYTF.

V is TRBV5-4 and J is TRBJ1-4, with D uncertain. Germline V gives CDR1 SGHNT, CDR2 YYREEE (reference sequence). Trimming pared 0 bases from V and 7 bases from J, leaving 13 bases between. The length of the CDR3 is 15 residues. The CDR3 DNA reads as TGTGCCAGCAGCTTGGAAGCGGGAGTAGGTGAAAAACTGTTTTTT. Translation: CASSLEAGVGEKLFF.

The gene calls are TRBV7-3 and TRBJ2-3, with 11 bases matching TRBD2. The CDR3 totals 21 residues. The V segment lost 1 base and the J segment 1 base; nucleotides outside the gene matches: 16. Per the germline V gene, CDR1 is SGHTA and CDR2 is FQGTGA. The CDR3 DNA is TGTGCCAGCAGCTTAAGGGGAACGGGACTAGCGGACGCCACCCGCACAGATACGCAGTATTTT. As protein: CASSLRGTGLADATRTDTQYF. Based on the CDR3 plus reference TRBV7-3 and TRBJ2-3, the full variable domain is GAGVSQTPSNKVTEKGKYVELRCDPISGHTALYWYRQSLGQGPEFLIYFQGTGAADDSGLPNDRFFAVRPEGSVSTLKIQRTERGDSAVYLCASSLRGTGLADATRTDTQYFGPGTRLTVL.

The sample holds a few counts of this clone. V is TRBV28 and J is TRBJ1-2; TRBD1 matches at 7 bases. Trimming removed 5 bases from V and 4 bases from J; junction bases left unmatched: 7. The CDR3 consists of 14 residues. Per the germline V gene, CDR1 is MDHEN and CDR2 is SYDVKM. The DNA of the CDR3 is TGTGCCAGCAGTCCGACCGGGACAGTCTATGGCTACACCTTC. Its translation is CASSPTGTVYGYTF.

The chain joins TRBV7-9 to TRBJ2-1, with 7 positions matching TRBD1. Germline CDR1 SEHNR, CDR2 FQNEAQ (reference sequence). The CDR3 runs to 15 residues. The V and J ends lost 3 bases and 6 bases, in that order; junction bases with no gene match: 8. The DNA for the CDR3 is TGTGCCAGCAGCTTCACAGGGGCGCCCCTCAATGAGCAGTTCTTC. Translated: CASSFTGAPLNEQFF.

This chain uses TRBV11-2 with TRBJ2-3; 7 nucleotides match TRBD2. This CDR3 comprises 15 residues. V shed 5 bases, J shed 3 bases, and the junction held 8 bases outside the gene matches. The germline V gene has CDR1 SGHAT and CDR2 FQNNGV. CDR3 in amino acids: CASSINRLATDTQYF. The DNA for the CDR3 is TGTGCCAGCAGCATCAATCGACTAGCTACAGATACGCAGTATTTT.

This chain uses TRBV18 with TRBJ2-7; 7 bases fit TRBD1. Germline CDR1 and CDR2: KGHSH and LQKENI. This CDR3 has 14 amino acids. J was trimmed by 7 bases and V by 2 bases; bases with no gene match: 8. CDR3 in amino acids: CASSPSGTAWEQYF. The CDR3 DNA reads TGTGCCAGCTCACCATCTGGGACAGCTTGGGAGCAGTACTTC.

V is TRBV28 and J is TRBJ2-7, with D maybe TRBD1 (5 bases). Trimming cost V 5 bases and J 2 bases, with 7 bases left between them. From germline, CDR1 is MDHEN and CDR2 SYDVKM. The CDR3 covers 12 residues. The chain's CDR3 is CASSPGTYEQYF. In DNA form, the CDR3 reads TGTGCCAGCAGTCCAGGGACCTACGAGCAGTACTTC.

V is TRBV18 and J is TRBJ2-7, with a possible D match to TRBD2 (5 bases). This CDR3 has 12 amino acids. Trimming removed 2 bases at V and 3 bases at J, with 5 bases between. CDR1 is KGHSH and CDR2 is LQKENI in the germline V gene. For the CDR3, the DNA is TGTGCCAGCTCACCAGAGGGCTACGAGCAGTACTTC. As protein: CASSPEGYEQYF.

CDR3 coding DNA: TGTGCCAGCAGCGCGGACAGGGGTAAACCTGAAGCTTTCTTT. Its protein is CASSADRGKPEAFF. V gene TRBV9 combines with J gene TRBJ1-1, with 9 bases lining up with TRBD1. The CDR3 covers 14 residues. From germline, CDR1 is SGDLS and CDR2 YYNGEE. The V gene end was trimmed by 3 bases and the J gene end by 6 bases; junction bases not matched to a gene: 6.

This chain connects TRBV4-3 to TRBJ2-7, with a tentative D call TRBD1 (5 bases). This CDR3 comprises 15 residues. V was pared by 0 bases and J by 3 bases, with 12 bases between. Germline assignment: CDR1 LGHNA and CDR2 YSLEER. In DNA form, the CDR3 reads TGCGCCAGCAGCCAAGATCCGGCCCAGGGCTACGAGCAGTACTTC. Residues: CASSQDPAQGYEQYF.